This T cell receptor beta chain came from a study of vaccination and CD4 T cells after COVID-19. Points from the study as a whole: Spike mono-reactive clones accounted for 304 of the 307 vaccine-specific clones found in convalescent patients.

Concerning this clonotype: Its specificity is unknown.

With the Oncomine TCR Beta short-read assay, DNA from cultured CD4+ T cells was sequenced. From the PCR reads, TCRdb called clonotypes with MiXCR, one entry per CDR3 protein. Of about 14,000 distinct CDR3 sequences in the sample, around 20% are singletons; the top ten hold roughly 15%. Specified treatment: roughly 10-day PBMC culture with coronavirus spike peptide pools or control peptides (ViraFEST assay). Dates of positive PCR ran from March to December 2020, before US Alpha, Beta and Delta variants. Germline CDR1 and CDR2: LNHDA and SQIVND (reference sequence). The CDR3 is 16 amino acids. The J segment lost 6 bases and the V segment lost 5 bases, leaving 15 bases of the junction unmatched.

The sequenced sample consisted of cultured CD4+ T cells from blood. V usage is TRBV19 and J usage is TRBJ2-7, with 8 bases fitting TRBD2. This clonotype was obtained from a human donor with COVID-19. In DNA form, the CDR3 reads TGTGCCAGTAGTCCCTTTTCTGCGGGGGGTCCCACCGAGCAGTACTTC. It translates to CASSPFSAGGPTEQYF.